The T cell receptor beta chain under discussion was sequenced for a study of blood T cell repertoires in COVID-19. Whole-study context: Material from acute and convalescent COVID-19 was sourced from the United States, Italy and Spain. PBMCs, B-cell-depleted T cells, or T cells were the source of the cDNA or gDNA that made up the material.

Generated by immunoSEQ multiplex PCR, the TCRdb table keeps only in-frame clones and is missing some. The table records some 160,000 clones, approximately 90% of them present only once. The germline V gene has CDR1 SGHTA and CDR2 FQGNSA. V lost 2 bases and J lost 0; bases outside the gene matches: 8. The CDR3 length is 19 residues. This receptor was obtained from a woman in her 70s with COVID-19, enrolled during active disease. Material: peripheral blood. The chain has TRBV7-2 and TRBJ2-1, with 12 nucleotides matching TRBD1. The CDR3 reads CASSLRGQGAILSYNEQFF. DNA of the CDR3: TGTGCCAGCAGCTTACGGGGACAGGGGGCGATTCTCTCCTACAATGAGCAGTTCTTC.